This TCR beta chain was sequenced during a study of patients and donors after allogeneic stem cell transplantation. One entry per CDR3 protein, called by TCRdb with MiXCR from the RT-PCR reads. Among over 400,000 distinct CDR3 sequences listed, roughly 16% were seen once. This clonotype was recorded a few times. The CDR3 covers 14 residues. The germline V gene has CDR1 MNHNS and CDR2 SASEGT. Trimming cost V 4 bases and J 4 bases, with 10 bases left between them. The sequencing sample was made of blood, either unsorted or a sorted T cell fraction (not recorded which). The J gene is TRBJ2-2, the V gene TRBV6-1; a weak D match, TRBD2 (5 bases). This clonotype was sampled from a human donor who was either an allogeneic HSCT recipient or a stem cell or donor lymphocyte infusion donor (not recorded which). It is not recorded whose cells these are; they may come from a transplant donor. CDR3 nucleotides: TGTGCCAGCAGTGGTAACGGAGGCACCGGGGAGCTGTTTTTT. It translates to CASSGNGGTGELFF.